This record looks at one TCR beta chain sequence and its context. TCRdb used MiXCR to reprocess the 5' RACE reads, holding one entry per CDR3 protein. Of 450,000 to 500,000 distinct CDR3 sequences listed, roughly an eighth are singletons. These data belong to a study of identical twins. This CDR3 is 12 amino acids long. Germline values: CDR1 DFQATT, CDR2 SNEGSKA (reference sequence). V lost 4 bases to trimming and J lost 1 base, with 6 bases between them. In addition, the sample was reused for a study of yellow fever vaccine responses in identical twins.

Sequencing input: CD4+ T cells sorted from blood. The chain combines TRBV20-1 with TRBJ2-3; D is unresolved. The TCR sequence derives from a young woman in good health. Written as DNA, the CDR3 is TGCAGTGCTATAACGGGCACAGATACGCAGTATTTT. Protein sequence: CSAITGTDTQYF.